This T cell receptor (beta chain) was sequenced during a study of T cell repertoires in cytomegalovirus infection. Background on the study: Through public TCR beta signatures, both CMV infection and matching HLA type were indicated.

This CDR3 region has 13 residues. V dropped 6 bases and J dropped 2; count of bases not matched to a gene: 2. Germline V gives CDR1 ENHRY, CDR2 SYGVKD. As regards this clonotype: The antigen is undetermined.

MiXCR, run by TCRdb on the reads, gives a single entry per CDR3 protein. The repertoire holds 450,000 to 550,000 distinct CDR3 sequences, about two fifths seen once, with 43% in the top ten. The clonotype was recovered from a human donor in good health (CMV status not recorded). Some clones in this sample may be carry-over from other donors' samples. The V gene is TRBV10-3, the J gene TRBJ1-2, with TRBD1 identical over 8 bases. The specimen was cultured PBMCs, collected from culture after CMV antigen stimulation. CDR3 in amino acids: CAIRGTGNYGYTF. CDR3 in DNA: TGTGCCATCAGGGGGACAGGCAACTATGGCTACACCTTC.